A selection of T cell receptor beta chains follows, all from one sample in a study of blood T cell repertoires in COVID-19. Clones were sequenced by immunoSEQ multiplex PCR, and TCRdb holds only the in-frame ones, with some missing. This table has some 260,000 clones, nearly 90% appearing once. The source material was peripheral blood. The source is a woman between 40 and 50 years old who had recovered from COVID-19. Both conserved end residues are part of each CDR3. Each record gives: clone size, D gene, J gene, V gene, CDR3 DNA, CDR3 protein. A D gene is named only where the DNA matches it firmly. Only part of the rows carry a size: once, few, many, or a class if the clone is expanded.

once	TRBD2	TRBJ2-7	TRBV19	TGTGCCAGCCTTACTTCCGGGGGGACCTACGAGCAGTACTTC	CASLTSGGTYEQYF
once	TRBD1	TRBJ2-1	TRBV9	TGTGCCAGCAGCCTCCTTTCAGGGGGCAGTGAGCAGTTCTTC	CASSLLSGGSEQFF
NA	NA	TRBJ1-5	TRBV7-3	TGTGCCAGCAGCTTATGGGGGGGTCAGCCCCAGCATTTT	CASSLWGGQPQHF
NA	TRBD2	TRBJ2-1	TRBV5-1	TGCGCCAGCAGCTTGGAGGGACTAGCGGCCTACAATGAGCAGTTCTTC	CASSLEGLAAYNEQFF
NA	TRBD1	TRBJ1-5	TRBV5-5	TGTGCCAGCAGCTGGGGGACAGGTTCTTCGCAGCCCCAGCATTTT	CASSWGTGSSQPQHF
NA	NA	TRBJ2-7	TRBV11-2	TGTGCCAGCAGCGCGGACATCGGGCCTGCCTACGAGCAGTACTTC	CASSADIGPAYEQYF
NA	TRBD1	TRBJ1-5	TRBV6-5	TGTGCCAGCAGAGCCGGACAGGGAAGTTATCAGCCCCAGCATTTT	CASRAGQGSYQPQHF
NA	NA	TRBJ2-1	TRBV25-1	TGTGCCAGCAGTCCCCGTAGTCCGTGGAATGAGCAGTTCTTC	CASSPRSPWNEQFF
once	TRBD1	TRBJ1-6	TRBV5-5	TGTGCCAGCAGCTTGGGGGTACAGGGGACTTATAATTCACCCCTCCACTTT	CASSLGVQGTYNSPLHF
few	NA	TRBJ2-1	TRBV30	TGTGCCTGGAGCGACAGTGCTCCAACTATTATCCTCGGCAACTACAATGAGCAGTTCTTC	CAWSDSAPTIILGNYNEQFF
NA	TRBD1	TRBJ1-4	TRBV7-9	TGTGCCAGCAGCTTTGGGACAGGGGGCCTACCCGCAACTAATGAAAAACTGTTTTTT	CASSFGTGGLPATNEKLFF
NA	NA	TRBJ1-2	TRBV4-2	TGTGCCAGCAGCCAAGATTGGGGGGGTTGGTATGGCTACACCTTC	CASSQDWGGWYGYTF
once	TRBD1	TRBJ1-5	TRBV5-6	TGTGCCAGCAGCTTGAGAGGGACAGAGAATCAGCCCCAGCATTTT	CASSLRGTENQPQHF
NA	NA	TRBJ2-5	TRBV11-3	TGTGCCAGCAGCTTGGGCGGGACAGAAGGAGAGACCCAGTACTTC	CASSLGGTEGETQYF
NA	TRBD2	TRBJ2-3	TRBV11-2	TGTGCCAGCAGCTTAGGCCTAGCGGGGGGCGCCAGCACAGATACGCAGTATTTT	CASSLGLAGGASTDTQYF